The T cell receptor (beta chain) described here comes from a study of shared clonotypes between healthy human individuals. Study observations and caveats: The authors sampled blood alone, and tissue repertoires likely differ.

DNA at 200 ng, 25,000 to 35,000 T cell genomes, went into sorted-subset replicate PCRs. Under the authors' procedure: ImmunoSEQ yielded junction-only sequences lacking quality scores, so filtering differed. Here immunoSEQ multiplex PCR was the method, and the copy in TCRdb shows in-frame clones only, minus some. V and J calls and clone size are as listed in that table; D and trimming were resolved from the DNA. The sample records 1.4 million to 1.5 million clones, approximately 97% being singletons. This CDR3 region has 12 residues. CDR1 and CDR2 from the germline V gene are SGHNT and YYREEE (reference sequence). A word on this clone: Its antigen remains unknown. At one end, the junction sequence differs from germline, possibly due to a read error.

In the CD4+ fraction, cells were divided into CD45RA+ naive and CD45RA-negative memory subsets. The receptor comes from a man younger than 45 in good health. The sample was naive CD4+ T cells sorted from blood. The subset is: CD45RA+ positively selected. V and J are TRBV5-4 and TRBJ2-7; a possible D gene is TRBD1 (6 bases). Here the CDR3 reads CARSSQGIKQYF. The CDR3 region has the DNA TGTGCCAGAAGCTCGCAGGGGATTAAGCAGTACTTC.